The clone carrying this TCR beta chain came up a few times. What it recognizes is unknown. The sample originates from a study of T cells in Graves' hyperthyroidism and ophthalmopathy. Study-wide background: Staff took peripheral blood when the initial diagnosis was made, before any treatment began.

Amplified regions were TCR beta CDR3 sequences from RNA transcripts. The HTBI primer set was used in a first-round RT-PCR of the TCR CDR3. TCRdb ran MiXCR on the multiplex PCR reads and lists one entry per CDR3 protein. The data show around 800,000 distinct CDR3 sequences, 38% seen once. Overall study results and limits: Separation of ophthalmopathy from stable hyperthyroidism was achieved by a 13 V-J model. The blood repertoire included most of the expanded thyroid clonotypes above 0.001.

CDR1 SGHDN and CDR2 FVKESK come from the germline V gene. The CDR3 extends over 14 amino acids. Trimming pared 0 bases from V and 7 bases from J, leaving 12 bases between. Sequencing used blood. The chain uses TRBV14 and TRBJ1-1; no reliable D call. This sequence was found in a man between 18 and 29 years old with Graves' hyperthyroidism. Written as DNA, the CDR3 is TGTGCCAGCAGCCAAGATACCAGTTACCTTGAAGCTTTCTTT. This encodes CASSQDTSYLEAFF.